The entry that follows covers one T cell receptor beta chain sequence. Measured with immunoSEQ multiplex PCR; TCRdb has only the in-frame clones, and not every one. The sample lists 95,000 to 100,000 clones; approximately 94% were seen once. V lost 1 base to trimming and J lost 4 bases, with 13 bases between them. The CDR3 is 15 residues long. Germline loops: CDR1 MGHRA, CDR2 YSYEKL. These data belong to a study of technical replicates of blood from a handful of donors. The chain is built from TRBV4-1 and TRBJ1-1; D is possibly TRBD1 (5 bases). The sequence derives from a human donor in good health. Sequenced sample: T cells isolated from PBMCs. The CDR3 here is CASSQVGGSGTEAFF. The DNA of the CDR3 is TGCGCCAGCAGCCAAGTCGGGGGATCCGGCACTGAAGCTTTCTTT.